Presented here are 29 T cell receptor beta chains from one specimen sequenced in a study of blood T cell repertoires in COVID-19. The table came from immunoSEQ multiplex PCR; TCRdb's copy has only in-frame clones and leaves some out. The data show more than 100,000 clones, 87% seen once. Sequencing was performed on peripheral blood. These receptors all stem from an older woman with acute or convalescent COVID-19.

The J gene is TRBJ2-5, the V gene TRBV19, with D possibly being TRBD1 (5 bases). Germline V gene data show CDR1 as LNHDA and CDR2 as SQIVND (reference sequence). The CDR3 contains 13 residues. Between the trimmed V and J ends, which lost 4 bases and 5 bases, there was a span of 11 bases. CDR3 bases: TGTGCCAGTAGTACTCCACCAGGGGAGACCCAGTACTTC. Translated, it gives CASSTPPGETQYF.

The chain recombines TRBV3-1 (or the pseudogene TRBV3-2) with TRBJ1-1; no clear D gene. Trimming removed 4 bases from V and 2 bases from J, with 11 bases in between. Per the germline V gene, CDR1 is LGHDT and CDR2 is YNNKEL (reference sequence). This CDR3 is 14 amino acids long. CDR3 in DNA: TGTGCCAGCAGCCTACCTGGGAGAAACACTGAAGCTTTCTTT. It yields the protein CASSLPGRNTEAFF.

The chain has TRBV28 and TRBJ2-1; TRBD1 aligns across 11 bases. The V gene's germline CDR1 is MDHEN and CDR2 SYDVKM. The CDR3 is made up of 19 amino acids. V trimming: 2 bases; J trimming: 4 bases; junction bases outside the gene matches: 13. The DNA of the CDR3 is TGTGCCAGCAGTTTACCGGGACAGGGGGTAGGGGGTCTATACAATGAGCAGTTCTTC. Protein: CASSLPGQGVGGLYNEQFF.

The chain couples TRBV9 to TRBJ2-3; 7 bases are shared with TRBD2. J was trimmed by 2 bases and V by 4 bases; bases with no gene match: 10. The CDR3 is made up of 16 amino acids. Looked up from germline, CDR1 is SGDLS and CDR2 is YYNGEE. The CDR3 coding sequence is TGTGCCAGCAGCACGCCCCTAGCGGAGTCCACAGATACGCAGTATTTT. Translated, it gives CASSTPLAESTDTQYF.

The chain combines TRBV18 with TRBJ2-6; a weak D match, TRBD1 (5 bases). Trimming cost V 3 bases and J 4 bases, with 7 bases left between them. The length of the CDR3 is 14 residues. Germline lookup yields CDR1 KGHSH and CDR2 LQKENI. CDR3 protein: CASSPRQGANVLTF. DNA for the CDR3: TGTGCCAGCTCACCTCGACAGGGGGCCAACGTCCTGACTTTC.

Only one count was recorded for this clone. This chain joins TRBV6-6 and TRBJ2-5, with D maybe TRBD2 (5 bases). V gave up 2 bases and J gave up 5 bases, with 12 bases separating them. The CDR3 contains 14 residues. Germline values: CDR1 MNHNY, CDR2 SVGAGI (reference sequence). The CDR3 loop reads CASSYPRSGETQYF. Here the CDR3 DNA reads TGTGCCAGCAGTTACCCACGGAGCGGCGAGACCCAGTACTTC.

This chain uses TRBV7-8 with TRBJ1-2; 7 bases fit TRBD1. Per the germline V gene, CDR1 is SGHVS and CDR2 is FQNEAQ. The CDR3 length is 13 residues. The V segment lost 1 base and the J segment 4 bases; nucleotides outside the gene matches: 0. The CDR3 region is CASSLGTGYGYTF. CDR3 DNA sequence: TGTGCCAGCAGCTTAGGGACAGGCTATGGCTACACCTTC. The variable domain in full, completed from reference TRBV7-8 and TRBJ1-2, reads GAGVSQSPRYKVAKRGQDVALRCDPISGHVSLFWYQQALGQGPEFLTYFQNEAQLDKSGLPSDRFFAERPEGSVSTLKIQRTQQEDSAVYLCASSLGTGYGYTFGSGTRLTVV.

This rearrangement joins TRBV7-9 to TRBJ1-6, with TRBD1 matching 7 bases. CDR3 length equals 14 residues. With V trimmed by 5 bases and J by 10 bases, 8 bases remained unmatched. CDR1 is SEHNR, CDR2 FQNEAQ, per germline (reference sequence). The CDR3 reads CASSLTTGQSPLHF. CDR3 nucleotide sequence: TGTGCCAGCAGCCTCACGACAGGGCAGTCACCCCTCCACTTT.

The genes are TRBV7-9 and TRBJ2-5; D perhaps matches TRBD2 (5 bases). Trimming cost V 5 bases and J 5 bases, with 12 bases left between them. This CDR3 spans 13 amino acids. From germline, CDR1 is SEHNR and CDR2 FQNEAQ (reference sequence). CDR3 nucleotide sequence: TGTGCCAGCAGCCGAGGGCTCCGGGAGACCCAGTACTTC. It translates to CASSRGLRETQYF. Based on the CDR3 plus reference TRBV7-9 and TRBJ2-5, the full variable domain is DTGVSQNPRHKITKRGQNVTFRCDPISEHNRLYWYRQTLGQGPEFLTYFQNEAQLEKSRLLSDRFSAERPKGSFSTLEIQRTEQGDSAMYLCASSRGLRETQYFGPGTRLLVL.

The J gene is TRBJ1-1, the V gene TRBV6-1; D call uncertain. CDR1 is MNHNS, CDR2 SASEGT, per germline. V was cut by 3 bases and J by 1 base, with 9 bases left in between. The CDR3 loop spans 14 amino acids. The CDR3 DNA sequence: TGTGCCAGCAGTGATAGCCGGGGGAACACTGAAGCTTTCTTT. This gives the protein CASSDSRGNTEAFF.

The chain couples TRBV6-5 to TRBJ1-4, with D unclear. V was pared by 6 bases and J by 8 bases, with 16 bases between. There are 14 residues in the CDR3. Germline V gene sequence: CDR1 MNHEY, CDR2 SVGAGI. CDR3 sequence reads: CASSFGLGNEKLFF. Here the CDR3 DNA reads TGTGCCAGCAGCTTCGGACTGGGCAACGAAAAACTGTTTTTT.

There are a few counts of this clone. This rearrangement joins TRBV5-1 to TRBJ1-1, with a possible D match to TRBD1 (6 bases). Germline values: CDR1 SGHRS, CDR2 YFSETQ. V lost 2 bases to trimming and J lost 2 bases, with 16 bases between them. CDR3 length: 16 residues. CDR3 in amino acids: CASSFSPGHINTEAFF. The CDR3 coding sequence is TGCGCCAGCAGCTTTTCTCCGGGACATATAAACACTGAAGCTTTCTTT.

The chain has TRBV6-5 and TRBJ1-5; 7 bases are a match to TRBD1. The V segment lost 6 bases and the J segment 4 bases; nucleotides outside the gene matches: 3. In germline, CDR1 is MNHEY, CDR2 SVGAGI. CDR3 size: 13 residues. The CDR3 sequence: CASREGANQPQHF. For the CDR3, the DNA is TGTGCCAGCAGGGAGGGGGCAAATCAGCCCCAGCATTTT.

A few counts support this clone. The J gene is TRBJ1-2, the V gene TRBV7-2, with a tentative D call TRBD1 (6 bases). The CDR3 length is 14 residues. Germline V gene data show CDR1 as SGHTA and CDR2 as FQGNSA. V lost 2 bases and J 7 bases, leaving 14 bases between the germline ends. CDR3 sequence reads: CASSLSGDVGGYTF. CDR3 bases: TGTGCCAGCAGCTTATCAGGGGATGTTGGTGGCTACACCTTC. The entire variable domain, with the rest obtained from reference TRBV7-2 and TRBJ1-2, is as follows: GAGVSQSPSNKVTEKGKDVELRCDPISGHTALYWYRQSLGQGLEFLIYFQGNSAPDKSGLPSDRFSAERTGGSVSTLTIQRTQQEDSAVYLCASSLSGDVGGYTFGSGTRLTVV.

CDR3 residues: CASSYLAGSYEQYF. DNA of the CDR3: TGTGCCAGCAGTTACCTGGCGGGAAGCTACGAGCAGTACTTC. The chain uses TRBV6-2 or TRBV6-3 and TRBJ2-7; weak D call: TRBD2 (6 bases). Germline CDR1 and CDR2: MNHEY and SVGEGT. This CDR3 is built from 14 residues. The germline V and J ends were trimmed by 2 bases and 3 bases, with 11 bases remaining between them.

This chain uses TRBV9 with TRBJ2-7, with 11 nucleotides matching TRBD1. The CDR3 is 15 residues long. V lost 4 bases to trimming and J lost 5 bases; unmatched junction nucleotides: 8. Germline CDR1 and CDR2: SGDLS and YYNGEE. CDR3 in DNA: TGTGCCAGCAGCCCTCGGGACAGGGGGGGCGACGAGCAGTACTTC. Residues: CASSPRDRGGDEQYF.

The chain uses TRBV19 and TRBJ1-2; 8 nucleotides line up with TRBD1. The V gene end was trimmed by 4 bases and the J gene end by 2 bases; junction bases not matched to a gene: 0. CDR3 length: 13 amino acids. Germline assignment: CDR1 LNHDA and CDR2 SQIVND (reference sequence). The CDR3 here is CASSRQGNYGYTF. The CDR3 nucleotides read TGTGCCAGTAGTAGACAGGGGAACTATGGCTACACCTTC. The complete variable domain, with remaining parts taken from reference TRBV19 and TRBJ1-2, reads DGGITQSPKYLFRKEGQNVTLSCEQNLNHDAMYWYRQDPGQGLRLIYYSQIVNDFQKGDIAEGYSVSREKKESFPLTVTSAQKNPTAFYLCASSRQGNYGYTFGSGTRLTVV.

The chain recombines TRBV14 with TRBJ1-6, with 8 bases matching TRBD1. Germline V gene data show CDR1 as SGHDN and CDR2 as FVKESK. This CDR3 is 13 amino acids long. Trimming removed 10 bases from V and 9 bases from J; junction bases left unmatched: 8. The CDR3 protein is CATRRDRISPLHF. CDR3 DNA: TGTGCCACCCGTCGGGACAGGATTTCACCCCTCCACTTT.

This clone was detected only once. The chain is built from TRBV3-1 (or the pseudogene TRBV3-2) and TRBJ2-1; 7 bases line up with TRBD2. Germline trimming cut 1 base from V and 8 bases from J; bases unmatched to any gene: 14. Germline V CDR1 and CDR2: LGHDT, YNNKEL (reference sequence). The CDR3 spans 17 residues. The CDR3 sequence: CASSQGWGRGSWDEQFF. Here the CDR3 DNA reads TGTGCCAGCAGCCAAGGCTGGGGGAGGGGATCTTGGGATGAGCAGTTCTTC.

This chain joins TRBV5-1 and TRBJ2-3, with a tentative D call TRBD1 (6 bases). In germline, CDR1 is SGHRS, CDR2 YFSETQ. The CDR3 covers 14 residues. Trimming left V 4 bases short and J 0 bases short, with 9 bases between. CDR3 sequence: CASSHGQSTDTQYF. CDR3 bases: TGCGCCAGCAGCCACGGACAGAGCACAGATACGCAGTATTTT.

V and J are TRBV28 and TRBJ1-5; possible D gene TRBD1, 6 bases. Germline V CDR1 and CDR2: MDHEN, SYDVKM. Between the trimmed V and J ends, which lost 6 bases and 3 bases, there was a span of 15 bases. The CDR3 loop spans 15 amino acids. This CDR3 is CASSPRGGANQPQHF. The CDR3 DNA is TGTGCCAGCAGCCCTAGAGGGGGGGCCAATCAGCCCCAGCATTTT.

The J gene is TRBJ2-1, the V gene TRBV19; 12 nucleotides line up with TRBD2. CDR3 length: 18 amino acids. Trimming took 4 bases from V and 2 from J; bases not matched to a gene: 9. Germline CDR1 and CDR2: LNHDA and SQIVND (reference sequence). In DNA, the CDR3 is TGTGCCAGTAGTAGGGCTAGCGGGAGGGTACGGCCCTACAATGAGCAGTTCTTC. As protein: CASSRASGRVRPYNEQFF.

Details on this clone: Other DNA sequences of this sample code for an identical CDR3. This chain uses TRBV9 with TRBJ2-3; D remains ambiguous. CDR1 is SGDLS, CDR2 YYNGEE, per germline. The CDR3 is 12 residues long. Trimming pared 2 bases from V and 2 bases from J, leaving 3 bases between. CDR3 nucleotides: TGTGCCAGCAGCGTCCACACAGATACGCAGTATTTT. This sequence encodes CASSVHTDTQYF.

The chain couples TRBV12-3 or TRBV12-4 to TRBJ1-5; D ambiguous. This CDR3 region has 12 residues. V lost 2 bases to trimming and J lost 9 bases, with 8 bases between them. CDR3 in DNA: TGTGCCAGCAGTTTATCGGTCCCGCCCCAGCATTTT. As protein: CASSLSVPPQHF.

The chain has TRBV9 and TRBJ2-2; TRBD1 matches at 12 bases. The germline gives CDR1 SGDLS, CDR2 YYNGEE. This CDR3 comprises 16 residues. The trim removed 2 bases at V and 4 bases at J, leaving 3 bases unmatched. The CDR3 coding sequence is TGTGCCAGCAGCGTCGGGACAGGGGGCGGCACCGGGGAGCTGTTTTTT. Translating gives CASSVGTGGGTGELFF.

This chain connects TRBV19 to TRBJ1-2; no clear D. V lost 7 bases and J 0 bases, leaving 12 bases between the germline ends. Germline loops: CDR1 LNHDA, CDR2 SQIVND (reference sequence). This CDR3 region has 14 residues. The CDR3 here is CASTSVAANYGYTF. The CDR3 region has the DNA TGTGCCAGTACCTCCGTAGCAGCTAACTATGGCTACACCTTC.

This rearrangement joins TRBV6-5 to TRBJ2-2; D remains unclear. The CDR3 is 12 amino acids. The germline CDR1 and CDR2 sequences are MNHEY and SVGAGI. V lost 6 bases, J lost 3 bases, and 5 bases lay in between. In DNA, the CDR3 is TGTGCCAGCAGCCGCGACACCGGGGAGCTGTTTTTT. It translates to CASSRDTGELFF.

This clone occurred a few times. The V call is TRBV20-1, the J call TRBJ1-2; D unclear. V lost 4 bases and J 13 bases, leaving 10 bases between the germline ends. This CDR3 has 9 amino acids. Germline loops: CDR1 DFQATT, CDR2 SNEGSKA (reference sequence). Here the CDR3 reads CSANLGPTF. CDR3 bases: TGCAGTGCTAACCTCGGTCCCACCTTC.

This rearrangement joins TRBV4-2 to TRBJ2-1; 8 nucleotides match TRBD2. CDR3 length: 13 residues. V lost 5 bases to trimming and J lost 7 bases; unmatched junction nucleotides: 4. Germline V gene lookup returns CDR1 LGHNA and CDR2 YNFKEQ. The CDR3 region has the DNA TGTGCCAGCAGCGCGGGAGGAAAAAATGAGCAGTTCTTC. This translates into CASSAGGKNEQFF.